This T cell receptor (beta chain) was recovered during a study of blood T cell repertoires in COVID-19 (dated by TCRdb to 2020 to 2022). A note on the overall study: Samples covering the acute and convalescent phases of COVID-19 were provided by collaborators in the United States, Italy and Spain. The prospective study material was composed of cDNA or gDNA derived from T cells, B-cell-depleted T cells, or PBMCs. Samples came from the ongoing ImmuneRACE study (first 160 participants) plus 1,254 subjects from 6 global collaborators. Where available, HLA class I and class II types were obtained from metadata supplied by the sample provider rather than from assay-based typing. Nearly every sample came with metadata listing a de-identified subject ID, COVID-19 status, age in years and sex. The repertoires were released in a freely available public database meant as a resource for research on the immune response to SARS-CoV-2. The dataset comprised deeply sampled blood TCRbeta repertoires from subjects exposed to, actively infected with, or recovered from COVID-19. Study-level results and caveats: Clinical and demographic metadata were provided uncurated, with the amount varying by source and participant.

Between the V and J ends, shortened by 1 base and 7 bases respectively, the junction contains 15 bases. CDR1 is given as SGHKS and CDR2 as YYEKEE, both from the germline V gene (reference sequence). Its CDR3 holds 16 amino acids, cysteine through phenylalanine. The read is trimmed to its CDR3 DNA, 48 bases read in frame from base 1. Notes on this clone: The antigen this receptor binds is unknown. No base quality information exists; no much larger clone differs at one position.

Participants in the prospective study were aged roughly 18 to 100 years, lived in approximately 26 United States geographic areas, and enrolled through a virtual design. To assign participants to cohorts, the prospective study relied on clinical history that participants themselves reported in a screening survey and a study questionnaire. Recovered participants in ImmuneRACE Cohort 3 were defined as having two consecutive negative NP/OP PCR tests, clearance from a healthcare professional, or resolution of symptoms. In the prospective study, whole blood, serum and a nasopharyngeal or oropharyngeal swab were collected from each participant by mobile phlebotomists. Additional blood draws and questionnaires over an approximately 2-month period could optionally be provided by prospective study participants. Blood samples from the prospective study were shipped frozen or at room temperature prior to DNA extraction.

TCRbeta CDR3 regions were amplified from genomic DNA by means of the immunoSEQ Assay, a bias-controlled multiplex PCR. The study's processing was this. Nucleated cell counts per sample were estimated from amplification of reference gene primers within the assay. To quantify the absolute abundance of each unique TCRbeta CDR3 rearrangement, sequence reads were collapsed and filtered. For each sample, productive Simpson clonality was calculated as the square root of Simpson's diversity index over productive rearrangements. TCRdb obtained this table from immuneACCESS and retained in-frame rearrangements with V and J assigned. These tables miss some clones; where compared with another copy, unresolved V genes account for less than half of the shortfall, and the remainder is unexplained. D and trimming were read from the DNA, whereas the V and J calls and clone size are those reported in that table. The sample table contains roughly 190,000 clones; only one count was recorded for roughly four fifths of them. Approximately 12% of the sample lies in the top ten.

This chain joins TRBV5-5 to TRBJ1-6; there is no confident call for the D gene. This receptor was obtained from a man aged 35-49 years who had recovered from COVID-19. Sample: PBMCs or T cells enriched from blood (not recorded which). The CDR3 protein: CASSLLSGRNNSPLHF. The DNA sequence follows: TGTGCCAGCAGCTTGCTGTCGGGTCGGAACAATTCACCCCTCCACTTT.